These 2 T cell receptor beta chains came from one sample sequenced in a study of blood T cell repertoires in COVID-19. Measured with immunoSEQ multiplex PCR; TCRdb has only the in-frame clones, and not every one. The sample includes some 190,000 clones, around 84% of them seen just once. Input material: PBMCs or T cells enriched from blood (not recorded which). The receptors here all came from a man younger than 40 with acute COVID-19.

The CDR3 protein is CASTVSPSSGNTIYF. CDR3 DNA sequence: TGTGCCAGCACCGTTAGCCCCTCCTCTGGAAACACCATATATTTT. The V and J genes are TRBV7-2 and TRBJ1-3; no clear D gene. In germline, CDR1 is SGHTA, CDR2 FQGNSA. V was trimmed by 7 bases and J by 0 bases, leaving 13 bases between them. This CDR3 has 15 residues.

Only a few counts were recorded for this clone. The V gene is TRBV9, the J gene TRBJ1-2; TRBD1 might be the D (6 bases). The CDR3 runs 15 residues. CDR1 is SGDLS, CDR2 YYNGEE, per germline. Trimming removed 3 bases from V and 6 bases from J, with 18 bases in between. CDR3 loop: CASSEQGTGVDGYTF. CDR3 nucleotides: TGTGCCAGCAGCGAACAGGGTACCGGGGTGGATGGCTACACCTTC.